A single T cell receptor beta chain is shown here with its context. Its antigen is undetermined. These data come from a study of cytomegalovirus exposure and HLA in healthy donors. Study-level results: An apparent linkage of common viral pathogens to several of the most significant clusters emerged in a later analysis.

The PCR made use of 60 Vbeta and 13 Jbeta primers. The table came from immunoSEQ multiplex PCR; TCRdb's copy has only in-frame clones and leaves some out. The table lists some 150,000 clones, 64% of them singletons. This CDR3 comprises 15 residues. V shed 1 base and J shed 5 bases, with 14 bases lying between them. From germline, CDR1 is SGHVS and CDR2 FQNEAQ. While unrecorded immune exposures were likely, the donors were nominally healthy when sampled. The source of this sequence is a woman younger than 45 in good health and CMV-seropositive. This chain joins TRBV7-8 and TRBJ1-2; D might be TRBD1 (5 bases). Sequencing was performed on PBMCs. CDR3 in DNA: TGTGCCAGCAGCTTAGGGGAGCGGGGACCATATGGCTACACCTTC. It yields the protein CASSLGERGPYGYTF.